The 22 T cell receptor beta chains in this list originate from one sample, sequenced in a study of T cell responses to AZD1222 COVID-19 vaccine (dated by TCRdb to about 2021). The time point label on this specimen signifies: baseline before first vaccination. Library construction relied on the immunoSEQ multiplex PCR assay. TCRdb mirrors the immuneACCESS table, restricted to in-frame sequences. Some clones are absent from its copies; in checked studies, under half trace to an unresolved V gene, and the reason for the others is unknown. The sample table holds around 110,000 clones, of which roughly 87% were seen once. The ten largest make up around 7.5% of the sample. The specimen comprised peripheral blood, sampled on day 0 of AZD1222 vaccination. The receptors originated from an adult in good health.

The chain employs TRBV30 and TRBJ2-5, with unresolved D. CDR1 is GTSNPN and CDR2 is SVGIG in the germline V gene (reference sequence). This CDR3 is 14 amino acids long. V lost 3 bases, J lost 0 bases, and 11 bases lay in between. CDR3 bases: TGTGCCTGGAGCGTCGGACCGTACCAAGAGACCCAGTACTTC. Translating gives CAWSVGPYQETQYF.

The rearrangement links TRBV6-1 to TRBJ1-4; the D gene is possibly TRBD1 (5 bases). Looked up from germline, CDR1 is MNHNS and CDR2 is SASEGT. The CDR3 has 14 amino acids. The V and J ends lost 3 bases and 7 bases respectively, with 12 bases between them. The CDR3 bases are TGTGCCAGCAGTGACGACAGACGTTTTGAAAAACTGTTTTTT. This codes for CASSDDRRFEKLFF.

The gene calls are TRBV28 and TRBJ1-3, with no clear D. The germline V gene has CDR1 MDHEN and CDR2 SYDVKM. Trimming removed 4 bases from V and 4 bases from J, with 14 bases in between. The CDR3 length is 15 residues. The CDR3 nucleotides read TGTGCCAGCAGTTACCAAGGTGGCTTGGGAAACACCATATATTTT. Amino acid sequence: CASSYQGGLGNTIYF.

V usage is TRBV6-1 and J usage is TRBJ1-3; D gene unclear. Germline V CDR1 and CDR2: MNHNS, SASEGT. Trimming pared 3 bases from V and 2 bases from J, leaving 2 bases between. The CDR3 has 12 residues. The CDR3 loop is CASSDPGNTIYF. The CDR3 DNA reads TGTGCCAGCAGTGACCCTGGAAACACCATATATTTT.

The V call is TRBV2, the J call TRBJ1-4; D is undetermined. The CDR3 extends over 14 amino acids. The germline CDR1 and CDR2 sequences are SNHLY and FYNNEI. Between the trimmed V and J ends, which lost 8 bases and 2 bases, there was a span of 12 bases. The CDR3 DNA follows: TGTGCCAGCGGTGTGCTTCCGACTAATGAAAAACTGTTTTTT. This codes for CASGVLPTNEKLFF.

This chain joins TRBV7-8 and TRBJ1-2, with unresolved D. Germline V gene sequence: CDR1 SGHVS, CDR2 FQNEAQ. The V end lost 6 bases, the J end lost 8 bases, and 16 bases lay between the germline ends. This CDR3 has 13 amino acids. CDR3 sequence reads: CASSSYIFWGYTF. The CDR3 bases are TGTGCCAGCAGTTCTTACATCTTTTGGGGCTACACCTTC.

The V and J genes are TRBV19 and TRBJ2-2, with TRBD2 matching 7 bases. The trim removed 7 bases at V and 0 bases at J, leaving 5 bases unmatched. Germline V gives CDR1 LNHDA, CDR2 SQIVND (reference sequence). This CDR3 spans 15 amino acids. The CDR3 DNA sequence: TGTGCCAGTACCGGGGGGACGGCGAACACCGGGGAGCTGTTTTTT. The encoded protein is CASTGGTANTGELFF.

This sequence joins TRBV5-1 and TRBJ1-4, with 7 positions matching TRBD1. The germline gives CDR1 SGHRS, CDR2 YFSETQ. This CDR3 has 14 amino acids. J lost 2 bases, V lost 4 bases, and 2 bases had no gene match. The CDR3 is CASSPGGTNEKLFF. In DNA form, the CDR3 reads TGCGCCAGCAGCCCAGGGGGGACTAATGAAAAACTGTTTTTT.

The chain uses TRBV9 and TRBJ1-2; D not certain. Germline V gene data show CDR1 as SGDLS and CDR2 as YYNGEE. The CDR3 runs 14 residues. V lost 1 base to trimming and J lost 1 base, with 8 bases between them. CDR3 sequence: CASSVQDFNYGYTF. The CDR3 nucleotides read TGTGCCAGCAGCGTACAGGATTTTAACTATGGCTACACCTTC.

J is TRBJ1-1 and V is TRBV11-2; possibly TRBD1 for D (5 bases). CDR3 length: 13 amino acids. Trimming removed 6 bases at V and 6 bases at J, with 14 bases between. Germline V lookup: CDR1 SGHAT, CDR2 FQNNGV. The CDR3 spells CASSSNRYPEAFF. CDR3 sequence (DNA): TGTGCCAGCAGTTCTAACAGGTATCCTGAAGCTTTCTTT.

The chain has TRBV19 and TRBJ2-2; the D gene is possibly TRBD2 (5 bases). The germline V and J ends were trimmed by 6 bases and 2 bases, with 13 bases remaining between them. The germline V gene encodes CDR1 LNHDA and CDR2 SQIVND (reference sequence). This CDR3 is 15 amino acids long. The CDR3 spells CASRAQTTNTGELFF. The CDR3 DNA reads as TGTGCCAGTAGGGCGCAGACTACAAACACCGGGGAGCTGTTTTTT.

This chain joins TRBV27 and TRBJ2-2, with D possibly TRBD1 on 5 matching bases. The germline gives CDR1 MNHEY, CDR2 SMNVEV (reference sequence). This CDR3 region has 15 residues. The V and J ends lost 3 bases and 0 bases respectively, with 8 bases between them. The chain's CDR3 is CASSFVRANTGELFF. The CDR3 coding sequence is TGTGCCAGCAGTTTTGTCAGGGCGAACACCGGGGAGCTGTTTTTT.

This chain uses TRBV29-1 with TRBJ2-7, with TRBD1 as a possible D gene (5 bases). V gave up 4 bases and J gave up 2 bases, with 12 bases separating them. Germline CDR1 and CDR2: SQVTM and ANQGSEA. This CDR3 is built from 13 residues. CDR3 sequence: CSVGGGTTYEQYF. Written as DNA, the CDR3 is TGCAGCGTTGGGGGCGGAACCACCTACGAGCAGTACTTC.

The rearrangement uses TRBV6-4 and TRBJ1-2, with TRBD1 as a possible D gene (5 bases). This CDR3 comprises 12 residues. Looked up from germline, CDR1 is MRHNA and CDR2 is SNTAGT. V was clipped by 0 bases and J by 8 bases, with 7 bases between them. CDR3 DNA sequence: TGTGCCAGCAGTGACTCAGGGGCCGGCTACACCTTC. As protein: CASSDSGAGYTF.

The V call is TRBV28, the J call TRBJ2-2; possibly TRBD2 for D (6 bases). Germline V lookup: CDR1 MDHEN, CDR2 SYDVKM. The CDR3 extends over 15 amino acids. V dropped 0 bases and J dropped 7 bases, with 12 bases sitting between them. The CDR3 protein is CASSLWASVIGELFF. CDR3 in DNA: TGTGCCAGCAGTTTATGGGCTAGCGTTATCGGGGAGCTGTTTTTT.

The chain recombines TRBV2 with TRBJ1-6; the D gene is possibly TRBD1 (6 bases). The CDR3 sequence is 13 residues long. The germline V gene encodes CDR1 SNHLY and CDR2 FYNNEI. Trimming left V 11 bases short and J 3 bases short, with 11 bases between. Here the CDR3 DNA reads TGTGCCGGACAGACAGACTATAATTCACCCCTCCACTTT. Protein: CAGQTDYNSPLHF.

The chain carries TRBV29-1 and TRBJ1-2; 7 bases map to TRBD1. J gave up 2 bases and V 3 bases, and 9 bases lay outside the gene matches. From germline, CDR1 is SQVTM and CDR2 ANQGSEA. This CDR3 is built from 15 residues. The CDR3 DNA follows: TGCAGCGTTGAGCTTTTCAGGGGGGGAAACTATGGCTACACCTTC. This gives the protein CSVELFRGGNYGYTF. The complete variable domain, with remaining parts taken from reference TRBV29-1 and TRBJ1-2, reads SAVISQKPSRDICQRGTSLTIQCQVDSQVTMMFWYRQQPGQSLTLIATANQGSEATYESGFVIDKFPISRPNLTFSTLTVSNMSPEDSSIYLCSVELFRGGNYGYTFGSGTRLTVV.

This clone was seen only once. The chain combines TRBV28 with TRBJ2-2; no reliable D call. From germline, CDR1 is MDHEN and CDR2 SYDVKM. Deletions cut 8 bases from V and 4 bases from J, with 8 bases between. CDR3 size: 12 residues. This chain's CDR3 is CASRAFTGELFF. The CDR3 DNA sequence: TGTGCCAGCCGAGCATTCACCGGGGAGCTGTTTTTT.

This clone has a single count. The chain has TRBV30 and TRBJ2-7, with D uncertain. V was clipped by 3 bases and J by 0 bases, with 6 bases between them. This CDR3 region has 12 residues. CDR1 is GTSNPN and CDR2 is SVGIG in the germline V gene (reference sequence). The CDR3: CAWRSASYEQYF. CDR3 nucleotides: TGTGCCTGGAGGTCGGCCTCCTACGAGCAGTACTTC.

The CDR3 nucleotides are TGTGCCAGCAGGGGGGGGCACACTGAAGCTTTCTTT. This translates into CASRGGHTEAFF. This rearrangement joins TRBV25-1 to TRBJ1-1; D possibly corresponds to TRBD1 (6 bases). The CDR3 consists of 12 residues. Trimming pared 6 bases from V and 3 bases from J, leaving 8 bases between. CDR1 and CDR2 from the germline V gene are MGHDK and SYGVNS.

This chain links TRBV5-8 with TRBJ1-1; 10 positions match TRBD1. After removal of 2 bases from V and 6 bases from J, the junction contained 4 bases not matched to a gene. This CDR3 is built from 14 residues. Germline V gene data show CDR1 as SGHTS and CDR2 as YDEGEE. CDR3 sequence: CASSFSGTGAEAFF. CDR3 bases: TGTGCCAGCAGCTTTTCCGGGACAGGGGCTGAAGCTTTCTTT.

The V and J genes are TRBV29-1 and TRBJ2-3, with D possibly being TRBD2 (6 bases). The CDR3 extends over 12 amino acids. Germline loops: CDR1 SQVTM, CDR2 ANQGSEA. Trimming removed 6 bases from V and 0 bases from J, with 7 bases in between. In nucleotides, the CDR3 is TGCAGCGTGGGGACTAGCACAGATACGCAGTATTTT. As protein: CSVGTSTDTQYF.